This TCR beta chain is drawn from a study of blood T cell repertoires in COVID-19. Whole-study context: Donors in the United States, Italy and Spain gave samples during acute or convalescent COVID-19.

The CDR3 is made up of 15 amino acids. Germline V gene data show CDR1 as SNHLY and CDR2 as FYNNEI. V was pared by 8 bases and J by 0 bases, with 7 bases of the junction left unmatched. Assay: immunoSEQ multiplex PCR; the TCRdb copy retains only in-frame clones and omits some. There are around 58,000 clones in the sample; roughly 85% occur only once, and roughly 5.2% lies in the top ten. The J gene is TRBJ1-3, the V gene TRBV2; TRBD1 agrees at 7 bases. What was sequenced was peripheral blood. This TCR was sampled from a human donor in a cohort sampled during active COVID-19. CDR3 residues: CASQTGPSSGNTIYF. The CDR3 DNA sequence: TGTGCCAGCCAGACAGGGCCAAGCTCTGGAAACACCATATATTTT.